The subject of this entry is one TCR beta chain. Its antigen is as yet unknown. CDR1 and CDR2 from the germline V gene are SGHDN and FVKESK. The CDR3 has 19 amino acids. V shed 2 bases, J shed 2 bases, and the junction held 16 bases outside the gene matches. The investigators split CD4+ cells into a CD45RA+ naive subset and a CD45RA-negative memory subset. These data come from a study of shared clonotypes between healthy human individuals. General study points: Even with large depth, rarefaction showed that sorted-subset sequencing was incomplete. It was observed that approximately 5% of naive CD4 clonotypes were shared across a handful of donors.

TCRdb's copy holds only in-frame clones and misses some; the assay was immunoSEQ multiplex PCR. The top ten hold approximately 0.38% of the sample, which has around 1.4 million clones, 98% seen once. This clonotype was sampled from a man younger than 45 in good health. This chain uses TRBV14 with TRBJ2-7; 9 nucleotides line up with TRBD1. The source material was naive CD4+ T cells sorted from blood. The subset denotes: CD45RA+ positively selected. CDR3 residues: CASSQRTGDVRDSTYEQYF. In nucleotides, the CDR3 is TGTGCCAGCAGCCAACGGACAGGGGATGTCCGGGACTCAACCTACGAGCAGTACTTC.